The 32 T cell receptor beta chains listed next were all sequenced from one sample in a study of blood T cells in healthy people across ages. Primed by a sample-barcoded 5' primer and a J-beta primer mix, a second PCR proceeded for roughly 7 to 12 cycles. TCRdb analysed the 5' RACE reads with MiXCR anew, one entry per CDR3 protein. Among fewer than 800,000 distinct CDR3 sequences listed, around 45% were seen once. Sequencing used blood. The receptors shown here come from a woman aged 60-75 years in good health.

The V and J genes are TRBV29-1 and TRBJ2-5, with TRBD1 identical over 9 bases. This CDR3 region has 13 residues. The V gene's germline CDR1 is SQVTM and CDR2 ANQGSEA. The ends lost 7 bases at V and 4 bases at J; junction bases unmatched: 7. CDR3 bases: TGCAGCGCTGCACAGGGGGCGGGAGAGACCCAGTACTTC. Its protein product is CSAAQGAGETQYF.

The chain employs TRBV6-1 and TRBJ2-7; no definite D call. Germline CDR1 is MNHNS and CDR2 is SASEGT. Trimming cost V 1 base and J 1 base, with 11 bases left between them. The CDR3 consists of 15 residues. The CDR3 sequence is CASSEVGGRSYEQYF. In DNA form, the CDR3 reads TGTGCCAGCAGTGAAGTTGGCGGCAGATCCTACGAGCAGTACTTC.

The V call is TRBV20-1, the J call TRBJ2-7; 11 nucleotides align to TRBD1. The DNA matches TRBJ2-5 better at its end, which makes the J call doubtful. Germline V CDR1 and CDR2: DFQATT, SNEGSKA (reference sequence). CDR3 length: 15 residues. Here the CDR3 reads CSAYPLDRGRETQYF. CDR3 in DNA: TGCAGTGCTTACCCCCTGGACAGGGGGCGGGAGACCCAGTACTTC.

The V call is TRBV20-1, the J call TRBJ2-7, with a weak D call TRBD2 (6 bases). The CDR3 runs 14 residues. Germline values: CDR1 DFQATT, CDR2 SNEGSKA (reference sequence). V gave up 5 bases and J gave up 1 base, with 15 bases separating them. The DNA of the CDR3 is TGCAGTGCTGCCGCCGGGACTCAATCCTACGAGCAGTACTTC. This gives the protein CSAAAGTQSYEQYF.

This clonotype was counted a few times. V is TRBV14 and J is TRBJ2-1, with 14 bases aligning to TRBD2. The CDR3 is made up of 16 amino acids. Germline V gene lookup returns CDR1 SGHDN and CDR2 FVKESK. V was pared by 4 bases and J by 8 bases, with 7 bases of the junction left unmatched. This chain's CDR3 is CASSPPGLAGVHEQFF. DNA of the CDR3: TGTGCCAGCAGCCCTCCGGGACTAGCGGGAGTCCATGAGCAGTTCTTC. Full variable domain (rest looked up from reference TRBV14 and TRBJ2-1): EAGVTQFPSHSVIEKGQTVTLRCDPISGHDNLYWYRRVMGKEIKFLLHFVKESKQDESGMPNNRFLAERTGGTYSTLKVQPAELEDSGVYFCASSPPGLAGVHEQFFGPGTRLTVL.

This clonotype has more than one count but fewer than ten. This CDR3 reads CASSSPHITRRETQYF. The CDR3 DNA sequence: TGTGCCAGCAGCTCCCCTCATATCACTAGACGGGAGACCCAGTACTTC. The chain uses TRBV5-6 and TRBJ2-5, with a weak D call TRBD2 (5 bases). The CDR3 is made up of 16 amino acids. Trimming cost V 3 bases and J 5 bases, with 20 bases left between them. Germline CDR1 reads SGHDT; CDR2 reads YYEEEE.

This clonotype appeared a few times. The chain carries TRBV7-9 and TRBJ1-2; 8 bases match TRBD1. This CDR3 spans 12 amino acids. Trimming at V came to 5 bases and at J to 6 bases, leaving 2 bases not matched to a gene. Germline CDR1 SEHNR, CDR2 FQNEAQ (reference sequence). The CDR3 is CASSQTGDGYTF. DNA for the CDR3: TGTGCCAGCAGCCAGACAGGGGATGGCTACACCTTC.

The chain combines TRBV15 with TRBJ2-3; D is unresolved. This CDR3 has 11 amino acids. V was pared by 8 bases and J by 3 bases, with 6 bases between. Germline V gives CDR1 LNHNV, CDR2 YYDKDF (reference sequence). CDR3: CATAGTDTQYF. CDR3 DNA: TGTGCCACCGCCGGGACAGATACGCAGTATTTT.

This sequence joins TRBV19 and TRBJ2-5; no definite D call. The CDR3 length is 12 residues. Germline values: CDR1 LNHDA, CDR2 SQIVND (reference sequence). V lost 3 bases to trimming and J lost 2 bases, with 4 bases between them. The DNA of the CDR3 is TGTGCCAGTAGTATCGGTCAAGAGACCCAGTACTTC. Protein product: CASSIGQETQYF.

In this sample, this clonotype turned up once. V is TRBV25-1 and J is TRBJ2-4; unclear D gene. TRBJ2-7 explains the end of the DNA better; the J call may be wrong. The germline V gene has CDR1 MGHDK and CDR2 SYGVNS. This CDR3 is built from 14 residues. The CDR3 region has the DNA TGTGCCAGCAGCCGAGACCCCAACCGCAACGAGCAGTACTTC. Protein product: CASSRDPNRNEQYF.

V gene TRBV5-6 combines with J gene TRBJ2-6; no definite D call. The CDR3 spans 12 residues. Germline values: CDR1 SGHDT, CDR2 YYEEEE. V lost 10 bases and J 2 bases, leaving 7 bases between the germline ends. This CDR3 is CASNAGANVLTF. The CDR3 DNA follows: TGTGCCTCCAATGCTGGGGCCAACGTCCTGACTTTC. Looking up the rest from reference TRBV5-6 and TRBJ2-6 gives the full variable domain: DAGVTQSPTHLIKTRGQQVTLRCSPKSGHDTVSWYQQALGQGPQFIFQYYEEEERQRGNFPDRFSGHQFPNYSSELNVNALLLGDSALYLCASNAGANVLTFGAGSRLTVL.

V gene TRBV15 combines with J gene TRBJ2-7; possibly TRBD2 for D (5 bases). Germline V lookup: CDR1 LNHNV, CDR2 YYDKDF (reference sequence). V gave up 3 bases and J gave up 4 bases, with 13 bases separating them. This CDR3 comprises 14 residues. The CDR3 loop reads CATSSRSGVYEQYF. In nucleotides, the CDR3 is TGTGCCACCAGCAGCAGGAGCGGAGTTTACGAGCAGTACTTC. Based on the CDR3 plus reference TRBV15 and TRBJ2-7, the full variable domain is DAMVIQNPRYQVTQFGKPVTLSCSQTLNHNVMYWYQQKSSQAPKLLFHYYDKDFNNEADTPDNFQSRRPNTSFCFLDIRSPGLGDTAMYLCATSSRSGVYEQYFGPGTRLTVT.

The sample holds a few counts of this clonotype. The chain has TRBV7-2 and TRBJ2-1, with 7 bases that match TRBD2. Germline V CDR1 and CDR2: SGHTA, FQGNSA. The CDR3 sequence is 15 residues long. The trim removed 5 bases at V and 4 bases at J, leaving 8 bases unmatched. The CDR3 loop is CASSRRPGGYNEQFF. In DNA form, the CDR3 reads TGTGCCAGCAGCAGGCGGCCGGGGGGTTACAATGAGCAGTTCTTC.

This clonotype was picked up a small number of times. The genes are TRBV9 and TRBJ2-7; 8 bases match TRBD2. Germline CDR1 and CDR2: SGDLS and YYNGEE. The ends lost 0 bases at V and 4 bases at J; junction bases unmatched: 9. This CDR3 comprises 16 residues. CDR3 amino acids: CASSVEGGTSLYEQYF. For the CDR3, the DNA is TGTGCCAGCAGCGTAGAGGGCGGGACTAGTCTTTACGAGCAGTACTTC.

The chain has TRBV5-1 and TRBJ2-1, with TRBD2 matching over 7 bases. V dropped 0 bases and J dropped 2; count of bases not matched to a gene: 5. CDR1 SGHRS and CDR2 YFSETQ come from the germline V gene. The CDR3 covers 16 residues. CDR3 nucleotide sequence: TGCGCCAGCAGCTTGGGGCGGGAGACCCCCTACAATGAGCAGTTCTTC. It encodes CASSLGRETPYNEQFF.

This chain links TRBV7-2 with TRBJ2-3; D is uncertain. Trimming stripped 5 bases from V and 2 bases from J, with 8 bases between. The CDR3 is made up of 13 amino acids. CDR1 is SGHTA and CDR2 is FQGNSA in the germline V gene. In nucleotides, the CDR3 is TGTGCCAGCAGCGCTACTAACACAGATACGCAGTATTTT. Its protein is CASSATNTDTQYF.

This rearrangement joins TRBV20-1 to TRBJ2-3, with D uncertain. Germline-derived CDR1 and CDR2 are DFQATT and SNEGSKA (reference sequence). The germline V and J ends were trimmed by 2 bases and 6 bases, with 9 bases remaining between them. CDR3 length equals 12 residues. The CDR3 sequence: CSARINSDTQYF. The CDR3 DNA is TGCAGTGCTAGAATCAACTCCGATACGCAGTATTTT.

CDR3 DNA: TGTGCCAGCAGTGCTAGCTCCCCGAGCTCCTACAATGAGCAGTACTTC. Translating it yields CASSASSPSSYNEQYF. The J gene is TRBJ2-1, the V gene TRBV6-2 or TRBV6-3; perhaps TRBD2 as D (5 bases). With the DNA end fitting TRBJ2-7 better, the J assignment may be wrong. Germline V lookup: CDR1 MNHEY, CDR2 SVGEGT. CDR3 length: 16 residues.

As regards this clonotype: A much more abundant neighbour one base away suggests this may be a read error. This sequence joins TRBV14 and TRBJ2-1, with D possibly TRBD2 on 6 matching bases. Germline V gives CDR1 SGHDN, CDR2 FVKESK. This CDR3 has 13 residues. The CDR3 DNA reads TGTGCCGGCAGCCAAGATAGCCTGGGGGGGCAGTTCTTC. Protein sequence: CAGSQDSLGGQFF. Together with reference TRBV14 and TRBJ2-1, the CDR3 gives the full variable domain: EAGVTQFPSHSVIEKGQTVTLRCDPISGHDNLYWYRRVMGKEIKFLLHFVKESKQDESGMPNNRFLAERTGGTYSTLKVQPAELEDSGVYFCAGSQDSLGGQFFGPGTRLTVL.

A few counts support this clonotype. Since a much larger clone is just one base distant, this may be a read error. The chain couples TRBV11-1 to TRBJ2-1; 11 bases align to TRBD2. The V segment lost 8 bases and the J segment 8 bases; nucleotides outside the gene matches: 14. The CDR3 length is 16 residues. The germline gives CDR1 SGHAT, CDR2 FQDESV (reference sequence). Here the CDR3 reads CASAPLTSGRGDEQFF. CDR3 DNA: TGTGCCAGCGCCCCCCTAACTAGCGGGAGAGGGGATGAGCAGTTCTTC. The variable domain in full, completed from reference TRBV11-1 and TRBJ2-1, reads EAEVAQSPRYKITEKSQAVAFWCDPISGHATLYWYRQILGQGPELLVQFQDESVVDDSQLPKDRFSAERLKGVDSTLKIQPAELGDSAMYLCASAPLTSGRGDEQFFGPGTRLTVL.

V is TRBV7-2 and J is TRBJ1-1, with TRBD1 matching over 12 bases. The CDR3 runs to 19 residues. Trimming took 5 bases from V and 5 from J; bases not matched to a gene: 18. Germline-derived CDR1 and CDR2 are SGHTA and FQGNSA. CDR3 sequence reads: CASSPIKWGQGALRTEAFF. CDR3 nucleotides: TGTGCCAGCAGCCCAATTAAATGGGGACAGGGGGCCCTGAGAACTGAAGCTTTCTTT. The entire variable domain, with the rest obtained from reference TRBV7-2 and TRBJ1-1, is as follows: GAGVSQSPSNKVTEKGKDVELRCDPISGHTALYWYRQSLGQGLEFLIYFQGNSAPDKSGLPSDRFSAERTGGSVSTLTIQRTQQEDSAVYLCASSPIKWGQGALRTEAFFGQGTRLTVV.

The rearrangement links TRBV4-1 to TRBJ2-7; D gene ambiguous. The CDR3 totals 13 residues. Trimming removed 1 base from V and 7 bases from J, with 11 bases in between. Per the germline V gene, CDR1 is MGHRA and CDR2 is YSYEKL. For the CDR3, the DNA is TGCGCCAGCAGCCAAGGCGCCTTCAATGAGCAGTACTTC. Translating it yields CASSQGAFNEQYF.

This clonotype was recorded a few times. DNA for the CDR3: TGCAGCGTTGTTACGGGTGGGGACATTCAGTACTTC. It specifies CSVVTGGDIQYF. The chain is built from TRBV29-1 and TRBJ2-4; D not resolved. The CDR3 runs to 12 residues. V was cut by 4 bases and J by 8 bases, with 12 bases left in between. Germline V gene lookup returns CDR1 SQVTM and CDR2 ANQGSEA.

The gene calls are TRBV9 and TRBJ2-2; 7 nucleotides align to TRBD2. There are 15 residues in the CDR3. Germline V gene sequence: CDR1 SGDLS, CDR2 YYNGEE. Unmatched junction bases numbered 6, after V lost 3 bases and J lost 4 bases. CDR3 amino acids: CASSGSGVGTGELFF. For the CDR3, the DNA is TGTGCCAGCAGCGGAAGCGGGGTCGGCACCGGGGAGCTGTTTTTT. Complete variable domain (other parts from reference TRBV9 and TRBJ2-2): DSGVTQTPKHLITATGQRVTLRCSPRSGDLSVYWYQQSLDQGLQFLIQYYNGEERAKGNILERFSAQQFPDLHSELNLSSLELGDSALYFCASSGSGVGTGELFFGEGSRLTVL.

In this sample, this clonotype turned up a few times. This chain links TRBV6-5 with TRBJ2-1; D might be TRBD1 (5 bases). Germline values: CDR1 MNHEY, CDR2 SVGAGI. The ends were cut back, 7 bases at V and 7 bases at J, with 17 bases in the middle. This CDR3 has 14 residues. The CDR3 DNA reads TGTGCCAGCAAACAGACAGTAAATCCAAATGAGCAGTTCTTC. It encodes CASKQTVNPNEQFF.

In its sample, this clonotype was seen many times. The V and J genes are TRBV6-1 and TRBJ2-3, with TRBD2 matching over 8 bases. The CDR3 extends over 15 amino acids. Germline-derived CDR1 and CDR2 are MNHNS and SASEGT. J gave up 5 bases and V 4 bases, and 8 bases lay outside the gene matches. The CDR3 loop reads CASSGVPGGRDTQYF. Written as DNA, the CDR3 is TGTGCCAGCAGTGGTGTACCGGGAGGGAGAGATACGCAGTATTTT.

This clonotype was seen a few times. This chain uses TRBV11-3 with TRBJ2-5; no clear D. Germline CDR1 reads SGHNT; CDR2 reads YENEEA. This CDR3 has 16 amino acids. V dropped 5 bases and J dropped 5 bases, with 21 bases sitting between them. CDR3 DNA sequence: TGTGCCAGCAGCCCCGCCGGTCAAGGGCGGATGGAGACCCAGTACTTC. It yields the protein CASSPAGQGRMETQYF. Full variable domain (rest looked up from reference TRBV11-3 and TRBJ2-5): EAGVVQSPRYKIIEKKQPVAFWCNPISGHNTLYWYLQNLGQGPELLIRYENEEAVDDSQLPKDRFSAERLKGVDSTLKIQPAELGDSAVYLCASSPAGQGRMETQYFGPGTRLLVL.

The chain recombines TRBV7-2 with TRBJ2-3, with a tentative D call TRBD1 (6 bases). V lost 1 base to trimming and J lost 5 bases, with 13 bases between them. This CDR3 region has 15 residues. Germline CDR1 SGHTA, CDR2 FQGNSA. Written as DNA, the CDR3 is TGTGCCAGCAGCTTAGGAACAGGGTGGGAAGATACGCAGTATTTT. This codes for CASSLGTGWEDTQYF.

The CDR3 loop reads CASSLLAGVFNEQYF. Written as DNA, the CDR3 is TGTGCCAGCAGCTTACTAGCGGGAGTATTCAATGAGCAGTACTTC. This sequence joins TRBV7-2 and TRBJ2-5, with 10 bases lining up with TRBD2. The junction had 11 bases not matched to a gene; V was cut back by 2 bases and J by 11 bases. Germline values: CDR1 SGHTA, CDR2 FQGNSA. The CDR3 has 15 amino acids.

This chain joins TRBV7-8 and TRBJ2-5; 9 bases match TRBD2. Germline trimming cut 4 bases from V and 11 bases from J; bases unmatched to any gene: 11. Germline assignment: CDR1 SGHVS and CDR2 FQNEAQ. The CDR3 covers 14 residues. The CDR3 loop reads CASSSPGTSRLQYF. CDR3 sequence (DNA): TGTGCCAGCAGCTCCCCCGGGACTAGCCGTCTGCAGTACTTC.

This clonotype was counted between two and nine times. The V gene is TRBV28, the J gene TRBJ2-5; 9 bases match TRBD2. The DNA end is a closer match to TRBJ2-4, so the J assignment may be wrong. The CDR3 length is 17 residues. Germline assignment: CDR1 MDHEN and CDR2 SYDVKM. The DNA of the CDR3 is TGTGCCAGCCAGGTCCCCCCGTATGCGGGAGGGGGGAACATTCAGTACTTC. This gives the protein CASQVPPYAGGGNIQYF.

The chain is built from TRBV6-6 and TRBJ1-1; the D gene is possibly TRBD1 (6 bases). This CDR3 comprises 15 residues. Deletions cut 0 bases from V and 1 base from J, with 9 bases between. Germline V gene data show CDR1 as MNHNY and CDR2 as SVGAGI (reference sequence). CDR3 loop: CASSYSNRENTEAFF. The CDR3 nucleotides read TGTGCCAGCAGTTACTCAAACAGGGAGAACACTGAAGCTTTCTTT.